This T cell receptor beta chain was recovered during a study of T cell repertoires in cytomegalovirus infection (dated by TCRdb to between 2018 and 2020). For the study in its entirety: Peptide stimulations targeted recently identified HLA-C-restricted CMV epitopes, whose presentation resists viral immunomodulation, together with well-studied HLA-B-restricted epitopes. Donor HLA type was relevant to the analysis, as public TCR beta signatures indicated carriage of CMV infection together with the matching HLA type.

In light of the paper, this sample's treatment or condition label describes: in vitro stimulation with specific CMV peptide epitopes to enrich CMV-specific T cells. The instrument given in TCRdb is Illumina HiSeq 1500. TCRdb reprocessed the public reads (quality trimming at Q25 with fastp, clone calling with MiXCR) and kept in-frame beta chains. Entries are consolidated by CDR3 protein sequence, retaining the most common genes and DNA. This sample has more than 300,000 distinct CDR3 sequences in its table, and around a third of those were observed once. About 14% of the sample belongs to the ten largest clones. The CDR3 holds 16 amino acids from the cysteine to the phenylalanine. The sequence is cut down to CDR3 DNA, 48 bases in frame from base 1. V is pared back by 1 base and J by 5 bases, with 17 bases lying between the germline termini. For CDR1 and CDR2, the germline V gene lists SGHVS and FQNEAQ.

This clonotype has just a few counts. Its antigen specificity is not known. Base-call qualities are not available, and no considerably larger clone is one nucleotide away. The investigation overall reported the following: The ex vivo response was dominated by HLA-C-restricted CMV-specific TCR beta clonotypes, which also provided the single most frequent clonotype in two of eight donors. Cumulative frequency of public TCR beta family members discriminated carriers of CMV infection plus the relevant HLA type in this cohort and an independent 352-donor cohort.

This receptor was taken from a human donor in good health (CMV status not recorded). Some clones in this sample may be carry-over from other donors' samples. Here the chain combines TRBV7-8 and TRBJ2-5, with no D gene named confidently. Material: cultured PBMCs, obtained from culture after CMV antigen stimulation. The bases are TGTGCCAGCAGCTTAGTTGGGCTACCCTCGATCGAGACCCAGTACTTC. This is translated as CASSLVGLPSIETQYF.